This T cell receptor (beta chain) was sequenced for a study of blood T cell repertoires in COVID-19. CDR3 size: 16 residues. With 2 bases clipped from V and 0 bases from J, the junction kept 3 bases outside the gene matches. Germline V gene data show CDR1 as SGHVS and CDR2 as FQNEAQ. Using immunoSEQ multiplex PCR, the repertoire was profiled, and TCRdb retains in-frame clones only, with some absent. The sample consists of approximately 290,000 clones, roughly 80% of them appearing once. The clonotype originates from a person aged 65-85 years with COVID-19, enrolled during active disease. The V gene is TRBV7-8, the J gene TRBJ2-1; 8 bases line up with TRBD2. Sequenced material: peripheral blood. The CDR3 bases are TGTGCCAGCAGCTTACGCGGGGGGAACTCCTACAATGAGCAGTTCTTC. This codes for CASSLRGGNSYNEQFF.